This T cell receptor (beta chain) was sequenced in a study of human CD8 memory T cell subsets. TCR beta was sequenced from UMI-tagged 5' RACE libraries. In the source study's methods: The number of functional CDR3 beta clonotypes in each TCR beta library ranged from about 2,800 to 18,000. TCRdb processed the 5' RACE reads again and assigns one entry to each CDR3 protein, with no DNA. These V and J calls are TCRdb output, not the study's own analysis. Seen in this sample are roughly 6,200 distinct CDR3 sequences; the ten most common clones hold around 40%. Buffy coats that had been collected from healthy donors served as the PBMC source. The authors obtained RNA from duplicate vials, each holding more than 120,000 sorted CD8+ T cells, for every subset. The receptor's source is a human donor in good health. The sample comprised CD8+ effector memory T cells (TEM) sorted from PBMCs. Subset described: effector memory CD8 T cells, CCR7- CD45RO+ CD95+.

The CDR3 region is CASSVVPGQGGTEAFF. J is TRBJ1-1 and V is TRBV6-5; the D gene TCRdb calls, TRBD1, cannot be checked with no DNA. Germline values: CDR1 MNHEY, CDR2 SVGAGI. This CDR3 region has 16 residues.